Below are 11 T cell receptor beta chains sequenced from a single sample in a study of radiation and T cells in renal cell carcinoma. Time point: blood 2 weeks post-SBRT. Described treatment: 15 Gy SBRT to primary tumor, nephrectomy 4 weeks later. Profiled with immunoSEQ multiplex PCR; TCRdb holds only in-frame clones, not every one. The sample records roughly 120,000 clones, approximately 75% being singletons. The specimen comprised blood, sampled from a patient whose treatment included radiotherapy and nephrectomy. These receptors originate from a woman aged 60 to 75 with renal cell carcinoma.

The genes are TRBV15 and TRBJ1-1; D possibly corresponds to TRBD1 (5 bases). The CDR3 loop spans 13 amino acids. CDR1 and CDR2 from the germline V gene are LNHNV and YYDKDF (reference sequence). V lost 2 bases and J 5 bases, leaving 9 bases between the germline ends. The CDR3 loop reads CATSRTGWTEAFF. The CDR3 coding sequence is TGTGCCACCAGCAGAACAGGTTGGACTGAAGCTTTCTTT.

This clone was observed a handful of times. V usage is TRBV15 and J usage is TRBJ2-7; maybe TRBD2 (6 bases). The CDR3 contains 15 residues. CDR1 and CDR2 (germline): LNHNV, YYDKDF (reference sequence). Trimming took 5 bases from V and 1 from J, leaving 15 bases between them. The CDR3 region is CATSPTRDSSYEQYF. Here the CDR3 DNA reads TGTGCCACCAGCCCGACCCGGGACTCATCCTACGAGCAGTACTTC.

The count of this clone is one. The chain recombines TRBV5-6 with TRBJ1-5; tentatively, D is TRBD1 (5 bases). CDR3 length equals 15 residues. Germline V lookup: CDR1 SGHDT, CDR2 YYEEEE. The germline V and J ends were trimmed by 0 bases and 4 bases, with 11 bases remaining between them. The CDR3 is CASSLGARGNQPQHF. Here the CDR3 DNA reads TGTGCCAGCAGCTTGGGGGCGCGGGGGAATCAGCCCCAGCATTTT.

The chain employs TRBV29-1 and TRBJ2-1; TRBD1 is a possible D gene (6 bases). CDR1 SQVTM and CDR2 ANQGSEA come from the germline V gene. Trimming removed 3 bases from V and 4 bases from J, with 7 bases in between. CDR3 length: 12 amino acids. In nucleotides, the CDR3 is TGCAGCGTTGACAGGGGATACAATGAGCAGTTCTTC. This codes for CSVDRGYNEQFF.

The V and J genes are TRBV6-6 and TRBJ2-2; 8 bases agree with TRBD1. CDR3 length: 15 amino acids. The V gene's germline CDR1 is MNHNY and CDR2 SVGAGI (reference sequence). V trimming: 7 bases; J trimming: 4 bases; junction bases outside the gene matches: 8. The CDR3 spells CASTRGDRTTGELFF. CDR3 DNA sequence: TGTGCCAGCACCAGGGGGGACAGGACCACCGGGGAGCTGTTTTTT.

CDR3 bases: TGTGCCAGCAGGTCGGTCGGGGGACCCCCGGGCCACGAGCAGTACTTC. It is translated as CASRSVGGPPGHEQYF. This rearrangement joins TRBV5-6 to TRBJ2-7; D might be TRBD2 (6 bases). The CDR3 sequence is 16 residues long. Germline-derived CDR1 and CDR2 are SGHDT and YYEEEE. Trimming removed 5 bases at V and 5 bases at J, with 23 bases between.

The chain couples TRBV28 to TRBJ1-2, with a tentative D call TRBD1 (5 bases). This CDR3 contains 15 residues. V lost 3 bases and J 0 bases, leaving 11 bases between the germline ends. Germline V gene sequence: CDR1 MDHEN, CDR2 SYDVKM. The CDR3 bases are TGTGCCAGCAGTTTGTACGGGACCTCTAACTATGGCTACACCTTC. This translates into CASSLYGTSNYGYTF.

The chain has TRBV27 and TRBJ1-4; 10 positions agree with TRBD1. Per the germline V gene, CDR1 is MNHEY and CDR2 is SMNVEV (reference sequence). This CDR3 comprises 17 residues. J was trimmed by 5 bases and V by 2 bases; bases with no gene match: 8. CDR3 amino acids: CASSLKGQGVENEKLFF. The CDR3 region has the DNA TGTGCCAGCAGTTTAAAAGGACAGGGGGTTGAGAATGAAAAACTGTTTTTT.

This chain joins TRBV6-5 and TRBJ2-7; the D is unclear. Germline V gene data show CDR1 as MNHEY and CDR2 as SVGAGI. V was trimmed by 0 bases and J by 3 bases, leaving 9 bases between them. This CDR3 has 14 residues. The CDR3 is CASSYSVPIYEQYF. The CDR3 nucleotides are TGTGCCAGCAGTTACTCGGTGCCTATCTACGAGCAGTACTTC.

The chain links TRBV2 to TRBJ2-7, with a tentative D call TRBD1 (5 bases). Germline-derived CDR1 and CDR2 are SNHLY and FYNNEI. Trimming left V 4 bases short and J 3 bases short, with 10 bases between. The CDR3 is made up of 13 amino acids. The CDR3 loop reads CASSGTGYYEQYF. The CDR3 DNA sequence: TGTGCCAGCAGTGGCACAGGTTACTACGAGCAGTACTTC.

This chain connects TRBV10-1 to TRBJ2-6; possibly TRBD1 or TRBD2 for D (5 bases each). V lost 0 bases and J 0 bases, leaving 9 bases between the germline ends. The CDR3 length is 17 residues. The V gene's germline CDR1 is WNHNN and CDR2 SYGVQD (reference sequence). The CDR3 spells CASSESGRSSGANVLTF. In nucleotides, the CDR3 is TGCGCCAGCAGTGAGTCGGGACGGAGCTCTGGGGCCAACGTCCTGACTTTC.